This record concerns one T cell receptor beta chain sequence. The antigen remains undetermined. Generated by immunoSEQ multiplex PCR, the TCRdb table keeps only in-frame clones and is missing some. The sample contains approximately 45,000 clones, about 86% of which appear only once. This entry comes from a study of T cells in localized non-small cell lung cancer. Findings and limits, study-wide: Tumor trailed uninvolved adjacent lung in T cell clonality, which peaked there. There were a median roughly 54 of the top 100 tumor clones appearing in adjacent lung. Heterogeneity remains possible, as sequencing covered one tumor region only.

Between the trimmed V and J ends, which lost 0 bases and 2 bases, there was a span of 9 bases. Germline assignment: CDR1 SGHRS and CDR2 YFSETQ. The CDR3 loop spans 15 amino acids. Material: PBMCs, obtained before any cancer treatment. This sequence was found in a man aged 35 to 69 with stage II lung adenocarcinoma. The J gene is TRBJ2-1, the V gene TRBV5-1, with a weak D call TRBD1 (6 bases). The CDR3 sequence is CASSLGSGAYNEQFF. In DNA form, the CDR3 reads TGCGCCAGCAGCTTGGGTTCAGGGGCCTACAATGAGCAGTTCTTC.